The 2 T cell receptor beta chains reported below all come from one sample, sequenced in a study of blood T cell repertoires in COVID-19. This table comes from immunoSEQ multiplex PCR, and its TCRdb copy is limited to in-frame clones, with some not included. The data hold 25,000 to 35,000 clones, with 70% to 90% observed a single time. Source material: peripheral blood. The source of these receptors is a man of 80 years or more with active COVID-19.

J is TRBJ1-5 and V is TRBV11-2, with a weak D call TRBD1 (5 bases). Trimming removed 0 bases at V and 2 bases at J, with 8 bases between. The length of the CDR3 is 15 residues. Germline V gene lookup returns CDR1 SGHAT and CDR2 FQNNGV. In nucleotides, the CDR3 is TGTGCCAGCAGCTTAGATCCGGGGGGCAATCAGCCCCAGCATTTT. This sequence encodes CASSLDPGGNQPQHF. The full variable domain, in which reference TRBV11-2 and TRBJ1-5 provide the parts outside the CDR3, is EAGVAQSPRYKIIEKRQSVAFWCNPISGHATLYWYQQILGQGPKLLIQFQNNGVVDDSQLPKDRFSAERLKGVDSTLKIQPAKLEDSAVYLCASSLDPGGNQPQHFGDGTRLSIL.

The chain carries TRBV4-1 and TRBJ2-3, with 10 bases fitting TRBD2. V dropped 1 base and J dropped 6; count of bases not matched to a gene: 4. The CDR3 spans 15 residues. The germline V gene has CDR1 MGHRA and CDR2 YSYEKL. The DNA for the CDR3 is TGCGCCAGCAGCCAAGTGGCGGGACTAGCGGATACGCAGTATTTT. It encodes CASSQVAGLADTQYF.